This TCR beta chain was found in a study of shared clonotypes between healthy human individuals (TCRdb year 2020). For context, the study as a whole: The cohort included a few men and two women between 18 and 49 years of age. For each donor, CD4 naive and CD4 memory were each run on three plates, CD8 naive on two plates, and CD8 memory on one plate. Blood TCR repertoires of a handful of healthy adults were deeply sequenced to estimate repertoire size and the extent of clonotype sharing between individuals. Different laboratories and diverse techniques were used to prepare libraries and sequence TCR repertoires, to increase sequencing depth and limit assay-specific biases. Leukapheresis yielded between about 0.8 and 9.5 billion PBMCs per donor. Broader findings and caveats from the paper: Naive subsets generally had larger estimated clonotype richness than memory subsets did. Sharing across several donors was observed for 5% to 6.5% of naive CD4, 3% to 4% of naive CD8, roughly 2.4% of memory CD4, and over 0.3% of memory CD8 clonotypes. Sampling was limited to blood, and TCR repertoires in tissue likely differ from TCR repertoires in blood. Incomplete sequencing was indicated by rarefaction of sorted-subset datasets, despite the large sequencing depth. Higher generation probabilities were observed for clonotypes shared by all four sorted-subset donors than for non-shared clonotypes. Based on pairwise subsampling, the degree of clonotype sharing among donors was expected to be affected by sequencing depth. The genetic and exposure-history diversity represented was limited by the small number of donors.

Using the deep immunoSEQ assay, TCR CDR3 regions were amplified from genomic DNA by multiplex PCR. Genomic DNA extracted from each cell subset was distributed evenly over all wells of several immunoSEQ 96-well plates, and each plate served as one replicate. For sorted subsets, 200 to 250 ng of genomic DNA, equivalent to some 30,000 T cell genomes, went into each replicate PCR. Purified libraries were quantified with a Qubit 3.0 fluorometer, sized on a Bioanalyzer 2100, and re-quantified with the KAPA Library Quantification kit. Each immunoSEQ 96-well plate was sequenced on its own single-read 150-cycle Illumina NextSeq 550 flow cell. Per the authors' processing: Because only junctional sequences without quality scores were contained in the immunoSEQ output, filtering matching that applied to full-length reads could not be performed. To assign V/J genes and CDR3, sequences were annotated using PyIR, a Python wrapper for IgBLAST v1.9, with IMGT germline references. Reads with weak V/J assignments (E-value above 1e-6), missing CDR3, stop codons, out-of-frame junctions, or ambiguous translated residues were removed. V3J clonotypes were defined by identical inferred V gene, J gene, and CDR3 amino acid sequence. To compute the percentage overlap between repertoires, the number of shared unique clonotypes was divided by the size of the smaller repertoire. RTK rarefaction, the Chao1 estimator, and Recon v2.1 estimates of unobserved clonotypes were used to assess repertoire richness. Generation probabilities for all TCRbeta clonotypes obtained by the gDNA method from a handful of donors were computed using OLGA. In TCRdb, the immuneACCESS table is reduced to in-frame sequences with V and J assigned. These tables do not hold every clone; where another copy was compared, an unresolved V gene accounts for under half, and the others remain unexplained. D and trimming come from the DNA, and the V and J calls and clone size come from that table. The sample records a few million clones, 90% to 95% of which are singletons. The ten largest clones take up about 0.37% of the sample.

The trim is 3 bases for V and 4 bases for J, with a gap of 10 bases between the germline ends. The CDR3 covers 14 residues, taking in both the cysteine and the phenylalanine. The read is trimmed to its CDR3 DNA, 42 bases read in frame from base 1. Reading the germline V gene gives CDR1 SGDLS and CDR2 YYNGEE. For this clone: No antigen is known for it. The sample holds no much larger clone one base away, and base qualities are not on file.

Healthy HIV-negative adults with no recently reported acute infections or vaccinations were included as donors. Every donor was a Caucasian adult residing in Nashville, Tennessee, USA. CD4+ T cells were enriched through magnetic negative selection, after which naive cells were positively selected on CD45RA and the remaining negative fraction served as the memory subset. After blood collection by leukapheresis, PBMCs were isolated using Ficoll-Histopaque density gradient centrifugation and then cryopreserved in the vapor phase of liquid nitrogen. Analytical flow cytometry was used to check the purity and quantity of every magnetically sorted T cell population. Genomic DNA was isolated from each sorted fraction and quantified by UV absorbance on a Nanodrop 2000c.

The sequence came from a man aged 18 to 29 in good health. Some clones in this sample may be carry-over from other donors' samples. The chain couples TRBV9 to TRBJ2-2; the D gene cannot be named for sure. Sequencing was done on a sample of naive CD4+ T cells from PBMCs. The sample's cell subset or site label, decoded: CD45RA+ positively selected. The DNA sequence follows: TGTGCCAGCAGCGCCGCCATAAGCACCGGGGAGCTGTTTTTT. Translation gives CASSAAISTGELFF.